Shown below are 31 T cell receptor beta chains from a single sample sequenced in a study of blood T cell repertoires in COVID-19 (dated by TCRdb to the early 2020s). Receptors were amplified or captured by the immunoSEQ multiplex PCR assay. Sourced from immuneACCESS, this table was stored by TCRdb with only in-frame sequences that have V and J called. A share of the clones is absent; for the studies checked, an unresolved V gene accounts for under half, and the remainder has no known explanation. Within this sample are nearly 200,000 clones, with around 90% of them counted one time only. Approximately 8.1% of the sample is taken by the ten largest. The specimen sequenced was PBMCs or T cells enriched from blood (not recorded which). These receptors all stem from a woman younger than 30 who had recovered from COVID-19.

The J gene is TRBJ2-7, the V gene TRBV27, with D perhaps matching TRBD2 (6 bases). In germline, CDR1 is MNHEY, CDR2 SMNVEV (reference sequence). Trimming left V 6 bases short and J 4 bases short, with 13 bases between. The CDR3 has 13 residues. This CDR3 reads CASSTMEGYEQYF. The DNA for the CDR3 is TGTGCCAGCAGCACCATGGAGGGGTACGAGCAGTACTTC.

V gene TRBV7-6 combines with J gene TRBJ1-2, with D maybe TRBD1 (5 bases). The CDR3 loop spans 15 amino acids. V gave up 5 bases and J gave up 0 bases, with 13 bases separating them. The germline gives CDR1 SGHVS, CDR2 FNYEAQ. CDR3 loop: CASSPGGASNYGYTF. The CDR3 DNA sequence: TGTGCCAGCAGCCCCGGAGGGGCATCTAACTATGGCTACACCTTC.

The chain joins TRBV9 to TRBJ2-2, with no clear D. CDR1 and CDR2 (germline): SGDLS, YYNGEE. The CDR3 spans 13 residues. The V gene lost 3 bases and the J gene lost 7 bases, with 10 bases spanning the gap. The CDR3, as DNA: TGTGCCAGCAGCGATCTGGCCGTCGGGGAGCTGTTTTTT. Amino acids: CASSDLAVGELFF.

This chain links TRBV12-3 or TRBV12-4 with TRBJ1-5; D might be TRBD1 (5 bases). The CDR3 contains 13 residues. Trimming took off 6 bases at V and 3 bases at J, with 9 bases between the two ends. This chain's CDR3 is CASRQGYNQPQHF. For the CDR3, the DNA is TGTGCCAGCAGGCAGGGTTACAATCAGCCCCAGCATTTT.

V gene TRBV7-9 combines with J gene TRBJ1-5, with D perhaps TRBD1 (5 bases). This CDR3 has 17 residues. Germline V gene data show CDR1 as SEHNR and CDR2 as FQNEAQ (reference sequence). Trimming took off 0 bases at V and 0 bases at J, with 12 bases between the two ends. CDR3 sequence reads: CASSLAWGLNSNQPQHF. As DNA, the CDR3 is TGTGCCAGCAGCTTAGCCTGGGGCCTTAATAGCAATCAGCCCCAGCATTTT.

The CDR3 coding sequence is TGTGCCAGCAGCCGTTATGAAGCTTTCTTT. Translated, it gives CASSRYEAFF. V and J are TRBV12-3 or TRBV12-4 and TRBJ1-1; D gene unclear. The CDR3 covers 10 residues. V lost 6 bases and J 7 bases, leaving 6 bases between the germline ends.

The V call is TRBV5-4, the J call TRBJ1-1; weak D call: TRBD1 (6 bases). Germline V gives CDR1 SGHNT, CDR2 YYREEE (reference sequence). The ends were cut back, 9 bases at V and 1 base at J, with 16 bases in the middle. The CDR3 is made up of 14 amino acids. In nucleotides, the CDR3 is TGTGCCACCGAATCAGGGGATCGGAACACTGAAGCTTTCTTT. Amino acids: CATESGDRNTEAFF. Complete variable domain (other parts from reference TRBV5-4 and TRBJ1-1): ETGVTQSPTHLIKTRGQQVTLRCSSQSGHNTVSWYQQALGQGPQFIFQYYREEENGRGNFPPRFSGLQFPNYSSELNVNALELDDSALYLCATESGDRNTEAFFGQGTRLTVV.

The chain couples TRBV2 to TRBJ1-2, with D possibly being TRBD1 (6 bases). The germline V and J ends were trimmed by 5 bases and 4 bases, with 11 bases remaining between them. Germline values: CDR1 SNHLY, CDR2 FYNNEI. This CDR3 has 13 amino acids. The CDR3 DNA sequence: TGTGCCAGCAGTCAGGGGACGGCCTATGGCTACACCTTC. Translated, it gives CASSQGTAYGYTF.

The chain uses TRBV6-5 and TRBJ2-7; 11 nucleotides agree with TRBD2. Germline CDR1 MNHEY, CDR2 SVGAGI. Trimming removed 8 bases from V and 4 bases from J; junction bases left unmatched: 7. This CDR3 contains 14 residues. The CDR3 region is CASRPTSGVYEQYF. CDR3 nucleotides: TGTGCCAGCCGCCCGACTAGCGGGGTTTACGAGCAGTACTTC.

The chain uses TRBV14 and TRBJ1-1; D unclear. Germline loops: CDR1 SGHDN, CDR2 FVKESK. The CDR3 is made up of 14 amino acids. V lost 3 bases and J 5 bases, leaving 13 bases between the germline ends. CDR3 loop: CASSQEYGWTEAFF. CDR3 DNA: TGTGCCAGCAGCCAGGAGTACGGGTGGACTGAAGCTTTCTTT.

This chain links TRBV3-1 (or the pseudogene TRBV3-2) with TRBJ2-7, with D unresolved. This CDR3 comprises 14 residues. CDR1 LGHDT and CDR2 YNNKEL come from the germline V gene (reference sequence). The V gene lost 1 base and the J gene lost 4 bases, with 11 bases spanning the gap. DNA for the CDR3: TGTGCCAGCAGCCAAGTGCATAGCCCGTACGAGCAGTACTTC. It codes for CASSQVHSPYEQYF.

The chain combines TRBV5-1 with TRBJ2-1, with D possibly TRBD1 on 5 matching bases. The ends were cut back, 0 bases at V and 5 bases at J, with 12 bases in the middle. CDR3 length: 15 residues. The germline V gene has CDR1 SGHRS and CDR2 YFSETQ. The CDR3 region has the DNA TGCGCCAGCAGCTTGGGACAGAGTAGAAACAATGAGCAGTTCTTC. Translating it yields CASSLGQSRNNEQFF.

V and J are TRBV5-4 and TRBJ2-1; the match to TRBD2 covers 9 bases. V lost 0 bases, J lost 6 bases, and 7 bases stayed unmatched. Germline values: CDR1 SGHNT, CDR2 YYREEE (reference sequence). This CDR3 region has 16 residues. Here the CDR3 reads CASSLAGGGACNEQFF. The DNA of the CDR3 is TGTGCCAGCAGCTTGGCTGGCGGGGGGGCCTGCAATGAGCAGTTCTTC.

The rearrangement uses TRBV28 and TRBJ2-1, with TRBD1 identical over 9 bases. Germline loops: CDR1 MDHEN, CDR2 SYDVKM. After removal of 6 bases from V and 8 bases from J, the junction contained 8 bases not matched to a gene. The CDR3 runs 14 residues. The CDR3 DNA reads as TGTGCCAGCAGAGAGACAGGGGGTCTGGATGAGCAGTTCTTC. Translating it yields CASRETGGLDEQFF.

The CDR3 bases are TGTGCCAGCTCAGCGACCGGGACAGGGGAATCAGCCAGAAACACCATATATTTT. Its protein is CASSATGTGESARNTIYF. The chain uses TRBV18 and TRBJ1-3; the match to TRBD1 covers 10 bases. The CDR3 is 18 residues long. The J segment lost 5 bases and the V segment lost 5 bases, leaving 15 bases of the junction unmatched. CDR1 and CDR2 (germline): KGHSH, LQKENI. Complete variable domain (other parts from reference TRBV18 and TRBJ1-3): NAGVMQNPRHLVRRRGQEARLRCSPMKGHSHVYWYRQLPEEGLKFMVYLQKENIIDESGMPKERFSAEFPKEGPSILRIQQVVRGDSAAYFCASSATGTGESARNTIYFGEGSWLTVV.

This chain connects TRBV3-1 (or the pseudogene TRBV3-2) to TRBJ1-2; D remains ambiguous. CDR1 and CDR2 from the germline V gene are LGHDT and YNNKEL (reference sequence). V was pared by 5 bases and J by 2 bases, with 15 bases between. This CDR3 has 15 amino acids. CDR3 in amino acids: CASSRGERRNYGYTF. Written as DNA, the CDR3 is TGTGCCAGCAGCAGAGGAGAAAGGAGGAACTATGGCTACACCTTC.

The genes are TRBV27 and TRBJ1-3; weak D call: TRBD1 (5 bases). V gave up 5 bases and J gave up 5 bases, with 13 bases separating them. CDR1 MNHEY and CDR2 SMNVEV come from the germline V gene (reference sequence). The CDR3 is made up of 14 amino acids. CDR3 nucleotide sequence: TGTGCCAGCAGTCTGACGGCAGGGAGAAACACCATATATTTT. Translated: CASSLTAGRNTIYF.

The chain links TRBV28 to TRBJ1-6; 12 bases line up with TRBD1. Germline CDR1 is MDHEN and CDR2 is SYDVKM. V lost 2 bases to trimming and J lost 9 bases; unmatched junction nucleotides: 2. CDR3 length equals 15 residues. The CDR3 region has the DNA TGTGCCAGCAGTTTACTGGGACAGGGGGCTTCACCCCTCCACTTT. Amino acids: CASSLLGQGASPLHF.

V and J are TRBV30 and TRBJ1-5; D is ambiguous. This CDR3 has 13 amino acids. The V and J ends lost 3 bases and 3 bases respectively, with 9 bases between them. CDR1 is GTSNPN, CDR2 SVGIG, per germline (reference sequence). The CDR3 DNA reads TGTGCCTGGAGCATCAGTGACAATCAGCCCCAGCATTTT. This codes for CAWSISDNQPQHF.

There are a few counts of this clone. This sequence joins TRBV5-4 and TRBJ1-3, with 8 bases that match TRBD1. V lost 4 bases and J lost 3; bases outside the gene matches: 6. Looked up from germline, CDR1 is SGHNT and CDR2 is YYREEE (reference sequence). The CDR3 consists of 15 residues. CDR3 residues: CASSAPTGDGNTIYF. In nucleotides, the CDR3 is TGTGCCAGCAGCGCGCCGACAGGGGATGGAAACACCATATATTTT. The entire variable domain, with the rest obtained from reference TRBV5-4 and TRBJ1-3, is as follows: ETGVTQSPTHLIKTRGQQVTLRCSSQSGHNTVSWYQQALGQGPQFIFQYYREEENGRGNFPPRFSGLQFPNYSSELNVNALELDDSALYLCASSAPTGDGNTIYFGEGSWLTVV.

This clone was detected once. J is TRBJ1-2 and V is TRBV27; 8 bases are shared with TRBD1. The ends lost 3 bases at V and 0 bases at J; junction bases unmatched: 3. This CDR3 contains 15 residues. Germline CDR1 reads MNHEY; CDR2 reads SMNVEV (reference sequence). The CDR3 here is CASSFTGGANYGYTF. The DNA of the CDR3 is TGTGCCAGCAGTTTCACAGGGGGAGCTAACTATGGCTACACCTTC.

This chain joins TRBV5-1 and TRBJ2-1; the match to TRBD2 covers 9 bases. V was clipped by 4 bases and J by 5 bases; unmatched bases: 16. Germline V gene lookup returns CDR1 SGHRS and CDR2 YFSETQ. The CDR3 is made up of 18 amino acids. The CDR3 DNA sequence: TGCGCCAGCAGCCCGGACGATTGGGCGGGGGGGGTGGACAATGAGCAGTTCTTC. This codes for CASSPDDWAGGVDNEQFF.

The V call is TRBV9, the J call TRBJ2-1; 7 bases agree with TRBD2. The junction had 5 bases not matched to a gene; V was cut back by 3 bases and J by 2 bases. The CDR3 totals 15 residues. Germline-derived CDR1 and CDR2 are SGDLS and YYNGEE. CDR3 sequence: CASSDLGLPYNEQFF. CDR3 DNA sequence: TGTGCCAGCAGCGACTTGGGACTACCCTACAATGAGCAGTTCTTC.

The V gene is TRBV5-1, the J gene TRBJ1-6; TRBD1 matches at 7 bases. The CDR3 is 16 amino acids. Per germline, CDR1 SGHRS and CDR2 YFSETQ. V trimming: 0 bases; J trimming: 14 bases; junction bases outside the gene matches: 14. The CDR3 DNA is TGCGCCAGCAGCTTGGAGGTCCGGGACAGACCCTTGGCCCTCCACTTT. Residues: CASSLEVRDRPLALHF.

DNA for the CDR3: TGTGCCAGCAGTAGAAGCGGGGGGGCCACAGAGACCCAGTACTTC. Residues: CASSRSGGATETQYF. V is TRBV6-5 and J is TRBJ2-5; 10 bases align to TRBD2. V lost 5 bases, J lost 4 bases, and 7 bases stayed unmatched. There are 15 residues in the CDR3. In germline, CDR1 is MNHEY, CDR2 SVGAGI.

This chain connects TRBV28 to TRBJ1-2, with 7 bases identical to TRBD1. Germline V gene lookup returns CDR1 MDHEN and CDR2 SYDVKM. This CDR3 comprises 16 residues. Trimming cost V 2 bases and J 2 bases; bases outside gene matches: 8. CDR3 region: CASSLPLLQGNYGYTF. The CDR3 bases are TGTGCCAGCAGTTTACCCCTGCTACAGGGGAACTATGGCTACACCTTC.

This clone was found once. This rearrangement joins TRBV5-1 to TRBJ1-2, with D unclear. The V gene's germline CDR1 is SGHRS and CDR2 YFSETQ. Trimming took off 6 bases at V and 0 bases at J, with 12 bases between the two ends. This CDR3 is 14 amino acids long. CDR3 bases: TGCGCCAGCACCCCGGGTCCTGCTAACTATGGCTACACCTTC. It specifies CASTPGPANYGYTF.

The DNA for the CDR3 is TGTGCCAGCAGTCAACAGGGGACCATATATTTT. Its protein is CASSQQGTIYF. V usage is TRBV6-5 and J usage is TRBJ1-3; 7 positions agree with TRBD1. This CDR3 is 11 amino acids long. The V gene's germline CDR1 is MNHEY and CDR2 SVGAGI. J lost 10 bases, V lost 5 bases, and 2 bases had no gene match.

This chain connects TRBV7-6 to TRBJ2-3; D is perhaps TRBD1 (6 bases). Trimming took 0 bases from V and 1 from J, leaving 14 bases between them. There are 17 residues in the CDR3. Germline V gene data show CDR1 as SGHVS and CDR2 as FNYEAQ. Here the CDR3 reads CASSLALAGVRTDTQYF. As DNA, the CDR3 is TGTGCCAGCAGCTTAGCGCTTGCAGGGGTGCGCACAGATACGCAGTATTTT.

This chain joins TRBV20-1 and TRBJ2-7; 7 bases align to TRBD1. Looked up from germline, CDR1 is DFQATT and CDR2 is SNEGSKA (reference sequence). This CDR3 contains 13 residues. Unmatched junction bases numbered 7, after V lost 3 bases and J lost 5 bases. The CDR3 protein is CSASTGEFNEQYF. For the CDR3, the DNA is TGCAGTGCTAGTACAGGGGAGTTTAACGAGCAGTACTTC.

The CDR3, as DNA: TGTGCCAGCAGCCCGACAGTGAACACTGAAGCTTTCTTT. Its protein product is CASSPTVNTEAFF. The chain employs TRBV2 and TRBJ1-1; a possible D gene is TRBD1 (5 bases). Germline CDR1 is SNHLY and CDR2 is FYNNEI. V was cut by 6 bases and J by 0 bases, with 8 bases left in between. This CDR3 has 13 residues.